The clone carrying this TCR beta chain was seen a few times. The data originate from a study of T cells in Graves' hyperthyroidism and ophthalmopathy. RNA transcripts were the template for amplifying TCR beta CDR3 regions. The HTBI primer set drove a first-round RT-PCR of the TCR CDR3. Each CDR3 protein is one row after TCRdb ran MiXCR on the multiplex PCR reads. The sample has 800,000 or so distinct CDR3 sequences; over 35% are singletons. Germline V CDR1 and CDR2: SGHRS, YFSETQ. V gave up 6 bases and J gave up 8 bases, with 17 bases separating them. This CDR3 has 13 amino acids. J is TRBJ1-2 and V is TRBV5-1; TRBD1 might be the D (5 bases). The material sequenced was blood. This sequence was found in a man younger than 35 with Graves' hyperthyroidism. The chain's CDR3 is CASTGGRGEGYTF. CDR3 bases: TGCGCCAGCACCGGCGGCCGGGGGGAAGGCTACACCTTC.